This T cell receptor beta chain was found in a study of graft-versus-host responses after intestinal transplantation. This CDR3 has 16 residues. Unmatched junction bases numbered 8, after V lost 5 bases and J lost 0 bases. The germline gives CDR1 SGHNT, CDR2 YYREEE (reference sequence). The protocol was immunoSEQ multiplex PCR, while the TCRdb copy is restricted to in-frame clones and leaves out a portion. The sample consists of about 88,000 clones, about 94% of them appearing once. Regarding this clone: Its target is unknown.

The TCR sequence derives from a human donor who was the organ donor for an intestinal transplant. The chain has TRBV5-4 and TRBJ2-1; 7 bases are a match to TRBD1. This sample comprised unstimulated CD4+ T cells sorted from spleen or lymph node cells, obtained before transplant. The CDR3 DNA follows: TGTGCCAGCAGACGACCGGGACAGAGCTCCTACAATGAGCAGTTCTTC. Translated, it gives CASRRPGQSSYNEQFF.